A single sample is the source of the 23 T cell receptor beta chains below, sequenced in a study of blood T cell repertoires in COVID-19. Sequencing was performed with immunoSEQ multiplex PCR; in TCRdb, only in-frame clones are kept and a portion is missing. Among about 65,000 clones, 70% to 90% were seen once, and the ten largest hold under 15%. Sample: peripheral blood. The receptors stem from a man at least 80 years old with acute or convalescent COVID-19.

The chain joins TRBV19 to TRBJ1-5; D is possibly TRBD1 (5 bases). The CDR3 is 14 residues long. Trimming pared 5 bases from V and 3 bases from J, leaving 11 bases between. CDR1 and CDR2 (germline): LNHDA, SQIVND (reference sequence). The CDR3 coding sequence is TGTGCCAGTAGTCTGACAGAACCCAATCAGCCCCAGCATTTT. Amino acid sequence: CASSLTEPNQPQHF.

The genes are TRBV19 and TRBJ1-1; unclear D gene. The CDR3 consists of 14 residues. V gave up 0 bases and J gave up 2 bases, with 7 bases separating them. Germline V gene data show CDR1 as LNHDA and CDR2 as SQIVND (reference sequence). CDR3 amino acids: CASSIDRRNTEAFF. In DNA, the CDR3 is TGTGCCAGTAGTATAGACAGGCGAAACACTGAAGCTTTCTTT.

V gene TRBV5-8 combines with J gene TRBJ2-7, with TRBD2 identical over 12 bases. The trim removed 4 bases at V and 4 bases at J, leaving 6 bases unmatched. Germline V gene sequence: CDR1 SGHTS, CDR2 YDEGEE. The CDR3 runs 15 residues. This CDR3 reads CASSLTSGGTYEQYF. CDR3 bases: TGTGCCAGCAGCCTAACTAGCGGGGGGACTTACGAGCAGTACTTC.

The chain couples TRBV19 to TRBJ2-3; TRBD2 matches at 7 bases. The J segment lost 5 bases and the V segment lost 7 bases, leaving 18 bases of the junction unmatched. CDR1 is LNHDA and CDR2 is SQIVND in the germline V gene (reference sequence). The CDR3 covers 17 residues. This CDR3 is CASTLRGGGTQGDTQYF. CDR3 bases: TGTGCCAGTACCCTCCGTGGGGGGGGTACGCAGGGAGATACGCAGTATTTT.

The chain joins TRBV2 to TRBJ1-5, with 9 bases lining up with TRBD1. The germline CDR1 and CDR2 sequences are SNHLY and FYNNEI. The CDR3 is made up of 14 amino acids. Trimming cost V 8 bases and J 7 bases; bases outside gene matches: 9. CDR3 bases: TGTGCCAGCGAGAAGGGACAGGGAAGACAGCCCCAGCATTTT. Translating gives CASEKGQGRQPQHF.

V usage is TRBV19 and J usage is TRBJ1-2; TRBD1 is a possible D gene (6 bases). Germline-derived CDR1 and CDR2 are LNHDA and SQIVND (reference sequence). The CDR3 length is 13 residues. Trimming shortened V by 10 bases and J by 2 bases, and 14 bases separated the two germline ends. The DNA of the CDR3 is TGTGCCATCGAAAGGGGGAACAACTATGGCTACACCTTC. Translation: CAIERGNNYGYTF.

V usage is TRBV5-1 and J usage is TRBJ1-2, with 8 bases that match TRBD1. CDR1 SGHRS and CDR2 YFSETQ come from the germline V gene. V lost 4 bases, J lost 4 bases, and 15 bases stayed unmatched. The CDR3 covers 17 residues. This CDR3 is CASSPQGAGFQGYGYTF. CDR3 bases: TGCGCCAGCAGCCCTCAGGGGGCAGGGTTTCAGGGCTATGGCTACACCTTC.

V usage is TRBV30 and J usage is TRBJ1-2; 7 nucleotides match TRBD1. The germline V gene encodes CDR1 GTSNPN and CDR2 SVGIG (reference sequence). CDR3 length: 12 amino acids. Unmatched junction bases numbered 0, after V lost 1 base and J lost 4 bases. The chain's CDR3 is CAWSGTGYGYTF. CDR3 in DNA: TGTGCCTGGAGTGGGACAGGCTATGGCTACACCTTC.

Only a few counts were recorded for this clone. The chain uses TRBV30 and TRBJ2-3, with 7 positions matching TRBD2. Germline CDR1 reads GTSNPN; CDR2 reads SVGIG (reference sequence). J was trimmed by 3 bases and V by 0 bases; bases with no gene match: 6. This CDR3 has 15 amino acids. Written as DNA, the CDR3 is TGTGCCTGGAGTGTCGGCGGGGGACCTACAGATACGCAGTATTTT. Amino acids: CAWSVGGGPTDTQYF.

V usage is TRBV11-2 and J usage is TRBJ2-4, with D perhaps TRBD1 (6 bases). The CDR3 length is 15 residues. Germline CDR1 reads SGHAT; CDR2 reads FQNNGV. With 1 base removed from V and 1 base from J, the gap between germline ends came to 8 bases. Here the CDR3 DNA reads TGTGCCAGCAGCTTAGCAGGGGCGGCCAAAAACATTCAGTACTTC. It encodes CASSLAGAAKNIQYF.

The rearrangement uses TRBV6-5 and TRBJ1-1; 8 positions match TRBD1. The V gene end was trimmed by 6 bases and the J gene end by 4 bases; junction bases not matched to a gene: 7. The CDR3 runs 14 residues. Germline assignment: CDR1 MNHEY and CDR2 SVGAGI. The chain's CDR3 is CASSDRGGTTEAFF. For the CDR3, the DNA is TGTGCCAGCAGCGACAGGGGAGGGACCACTGAAGCTTTCTTT.

The chain joins TRBV28 to TRBJ2-1; 8 positions agree with TRBD2. Germline trimming cut 3 bases from V and 5 bases from J; bases unmatched to any gene: 6. The V gene's germline CDR1 is MDHEN and CDR2 SYDVKM. The CDR3 spans 15 residues. CDR3 nucleotide sequence: TGTGCCAGCAGTTTGGCGGGGGGTTTCCACAATGAGCAGTTCTTC. It translates to CASSLAGGFHNEQFF.

The chain links TRBV7-8 to TRBJ1-1; D gene ambiguous. This CDR3 has 14 residues. Germline CDR1 SGHVS, CDR2 FQNEAQ. Trimming took off 1 base at V and 1 base at J, with 7 bases between the two ends. CDR3 DNA sequence: TGTGCCAGCAGCTTAGTTAGCGGGAACACTGAAGCTTTCTTT. Translation: CASSLVSGNTEAFF. Full variable domain (remainder filled in from reference TRBV7-8 and TRBJ1-1): GAGVSQSPRYKVAKRGQDVALRCDPISGHVSLFWYQQALGQGPEFLTYFQNEAQLDKSGLPSDRFFAERPEGSVSTLKIQRTQQEDSAVYLCASSLVSGNTEAFFGQGTRLTVV.

This chain links TRBV28 with TRBJ2-4; D uncertain. The CDR3 length is 14 residues. Germline assignment: CDR1 MDHEN and CDR2 SYDVKM. V was pared by 3 bases and J by 2 bases, with 8 bases between. CDR3 sequence (DNA): TGTGCCAGCAGTTTTTCGGAGCCCAAAAACATTCAGTACTTC. Its translation is CASSFSEPKNIQYF.

This clone showed up just a few times. The V and J genes are TRBV19 and TRBJ1-2; TRBD1 matches 9 bases. CDR1 is LNHDA, CDR2 SQIVND, per germline (reference sequence). The J segment lost 3 bases and the V segment lost 7 bases, leaving 6 bases of the junction unmatched. The CDR3 covers 14 residues. The DNA of the CDR3 is TGTGCCAGTACCAGGGACAGGGCGGACTATGGCTACACCTTC. Protein sequence: CASTRDRADYGYTF.

Only one count was recorded for this clone. The CDR3, as DNA: TGCGCCAGCAGCCATCCCAGGACAGGGTCAGAGGTGTATAGCAATCAGCCCCAGCATTTT. Its translation: CASSHPRTGSEVYSNQPQHF. This chain links TRBV4-1 with TRBJ1-5; 8 bases match TRBD1. The germline V gene encodes CDR1 MGHRA and CDR2 YSYEKL. Trimming removed 3 bases from V and 0 bases from J; junction bases left unmatched: 16. The CDR3 length is 20 residues.

The chain recombines TRBV5-1 with TRBJ1-4; D possibly corresponds to TRBD1 (5 bases). CDR3 length: 18 amino acids. Germline assignment: CDR1 SGHRS and CDR2 YFSETQ. Trimming pared 4 bases from V and 3 bases from J, leaving 22 bases between. For the CDR3, the DNA is TGCGCCAGCAGCCCGACCTCAGGGAATAGCGGGTCTAATGAAAAACTGTTTTTT. This sequence encodes CASSPTSGNSGSNEKLFF.

This chain uses TRBV6-5 with TRBJ2-3, with D tentatively TRBD1 (6 bases). This CDR3 has 14 amino acids. Per germline, CDR1 MNHEY and CDR2 SVGAGI. V was cut by 10 bases and J by 1 base, with 15 bases left in between. DNA of the CDR3: TGTGCCACGACACCCAGGGGCGGCACAGATACGCAGTATTTT. Encoded protein: CATTPRGGTDTQYF.

The rearrangement uses TRBV6-1 and TRBJ1-5; D is unclear. This CDR3 contains 15 residues. V was cut by 0 bases and J by 6 bases, with 12 bases left in between. CDR1 is MNHNS, CDR2 SASEGT, per germline. The CDR3 DNA is TGTGCCAGCAGTGAAGCGCGGGGAGGTTTTCAGCCCCAGCATTTT. Protein sequence: CASSEARGGFQPQHF.

The CDR3 reads CASSLGVSQPGNTIYF. CDR3 coding DNA: TGTGCCAGCAGCTTGGGAGTTTCCCAACCGGGAAACACCATATATTTT. This rearrangement joins TRBV5-6 to TRBJ1-3; D is unclear. Trimming pared 0 bases from V and 4 bases from J, leaving 14 bases between. The V gene's germline CDR1 is SGHDT and CDR2 YYEEEE. The CDR3 runs 16 residues.

The J gene is TRBJ2-2, the V gene TRBV9; D is unresolved. From germline, CDR1 is SGDLS and CDR2 YYNGEE. The CDR3 loop spans 14 amino acids. The V end lost 1 base, the J end lost 4 bases, and 8 bases lay between the germline ends. CDR3 protein: CASSVISGTGELFF. DNA of the CDR3: TGTGCCAGCAGCGTAATATCGGGCACCGGGGAGCTGTTTTTT. The full variable domain, completed using reference TRBV9 and TRBJ2-2, is DSGVTQTPKHLITATGQRVTLRCSPRSGDLSVYWYQQSLDQGLQFLIQYYNGEERAKGNILERFSAQQFPDLHSELNLSSLELGDSALYFCASSVISGTGELFFGEGSRLTVL.

V usage is TRBV11-3 and J usage is TRBJ1-2; possibly TRBD1 for D (5 bases). The CDR3 runs 16 residues. CDR1 SGHNT and CDR2 YENEEA come from the germline V gene. V was shortened by 4 bases and J by 14 bases, with 29 bases between the two germline ends. In DNA form, the CDR3 reads TGTGCCAGCAGCTCAACCTCCGGGACTTGGGCTGGGCGTAATACCTTC. The encoded protein is CASSSTSGTWAGRNTF. The complete variable domain, with remaining parts taken from reference TRBV11-3 and TRBJ1-2, reads EAGVVQSPRYKIIEKKQPVAFWCNPISGHNTLYWYLQNLGQGPELLIRYENEEAVDDSQLPKDRFSAERLKGVDSTLKIQPAELGDSAVYLCASSSTSGTWAGRNTFGSGTRLTVV.

This sequence joins TRBV6-5 and TRBJ1-5; D remains unclear. Germline lookup yields CDR1 MNHEY and CDR2 SVGAGI. With 10 bases removed from V and 3 bases from J, the gap between germline ends came to 13 bases. The CDR3 sequence is 13 residues long. CDR3 coding DNA: TGTGCCACCAGGACTGCGCTCAATCAGCCCCAGCATTTT. Translating it yields CATRTALNQPQHF.